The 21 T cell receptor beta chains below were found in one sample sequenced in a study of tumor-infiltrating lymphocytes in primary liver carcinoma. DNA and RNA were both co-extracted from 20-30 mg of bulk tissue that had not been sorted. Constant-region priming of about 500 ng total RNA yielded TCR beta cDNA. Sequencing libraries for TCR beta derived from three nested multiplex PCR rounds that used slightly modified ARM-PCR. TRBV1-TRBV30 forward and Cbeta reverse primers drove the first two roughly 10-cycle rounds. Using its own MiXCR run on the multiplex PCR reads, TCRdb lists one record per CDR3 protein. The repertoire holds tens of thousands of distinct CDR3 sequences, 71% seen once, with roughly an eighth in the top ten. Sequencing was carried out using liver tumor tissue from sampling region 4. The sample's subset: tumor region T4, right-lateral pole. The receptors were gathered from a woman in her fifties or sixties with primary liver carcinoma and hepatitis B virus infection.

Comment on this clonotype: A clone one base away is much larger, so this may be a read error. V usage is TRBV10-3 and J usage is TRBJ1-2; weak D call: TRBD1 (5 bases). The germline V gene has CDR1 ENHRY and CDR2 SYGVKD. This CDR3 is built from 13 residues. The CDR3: CAISEQGDYGYAF. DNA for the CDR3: TGTGCCATCAGTGAGCAGGGCGACTATGGCTACGCCTTC.

The CDR3 reads CASSYRGGRTDTQHF. The CDR3, as DNA: TGTGCCAGCAGTTACCGTGGGGGTCGAACAGATACGCAGCATTTT. The rearrangement joins TRBV6-5 to TRBJ2-3; D might be TRBD1 (5 bases). Judging by the DNA end, TRBJ1-5 fits better; the J call may be wrong. Looked up from germline, CDR1 is MNHEY and CDR2 is SVGAGI. CDR3 length equals 15 residues.

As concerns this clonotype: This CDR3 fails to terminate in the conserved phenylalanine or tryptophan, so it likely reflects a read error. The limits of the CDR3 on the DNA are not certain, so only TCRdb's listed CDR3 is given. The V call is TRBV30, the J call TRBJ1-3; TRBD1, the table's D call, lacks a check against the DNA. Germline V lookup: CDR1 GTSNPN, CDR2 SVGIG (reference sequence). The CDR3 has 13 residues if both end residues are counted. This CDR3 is CAWQGHSGNTICS.

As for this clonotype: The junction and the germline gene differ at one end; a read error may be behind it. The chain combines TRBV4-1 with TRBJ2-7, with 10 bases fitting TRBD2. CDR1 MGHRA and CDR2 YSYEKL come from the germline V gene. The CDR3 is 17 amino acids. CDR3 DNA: TGCGCCAACAGCCGGTTACTAGCGGGGCTTTCTTCCTACGAGCAGTACTTC. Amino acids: CANSRLLAGLSSYEQYF.

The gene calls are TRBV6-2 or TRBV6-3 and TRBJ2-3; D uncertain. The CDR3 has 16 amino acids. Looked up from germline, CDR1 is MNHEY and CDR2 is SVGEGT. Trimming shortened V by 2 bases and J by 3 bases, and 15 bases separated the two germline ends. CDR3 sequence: CASSYVARGMTDTQYF. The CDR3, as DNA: TGTGCCAGCAGTTACGTGGCGAGAGGCATGACAGATACGCAGTATTTT.

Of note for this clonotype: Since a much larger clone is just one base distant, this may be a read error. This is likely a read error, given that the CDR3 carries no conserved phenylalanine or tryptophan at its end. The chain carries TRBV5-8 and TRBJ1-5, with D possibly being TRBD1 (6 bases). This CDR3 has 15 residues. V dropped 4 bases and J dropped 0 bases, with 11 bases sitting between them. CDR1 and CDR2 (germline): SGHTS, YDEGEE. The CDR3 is CASSDRTVSNQPQHS. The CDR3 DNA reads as TGTGCCAGCAGCGACAGGACCGTTAGCAATCAGCCCCAGCATTCT.

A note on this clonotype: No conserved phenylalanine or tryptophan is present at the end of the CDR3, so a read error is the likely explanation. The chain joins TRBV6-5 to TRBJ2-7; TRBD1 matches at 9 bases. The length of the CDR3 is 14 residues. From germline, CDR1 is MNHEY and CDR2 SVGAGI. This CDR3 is CANSYRDRVYEQYL. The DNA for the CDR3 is TGTGCCAACAGTTACCGGGACAGGGTCTACGAGCAGTACTTA.

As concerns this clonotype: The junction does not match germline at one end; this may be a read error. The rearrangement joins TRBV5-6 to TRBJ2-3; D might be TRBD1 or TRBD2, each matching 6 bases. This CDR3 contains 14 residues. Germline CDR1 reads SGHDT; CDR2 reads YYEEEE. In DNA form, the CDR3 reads TGTGCCAGCAGCTTGTGGGGGGCCACATATACACAGTATTTT. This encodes CASSLWGATYTQYF.

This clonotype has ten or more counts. The CDR3 sequence: CASSLEREYSYNEQFF. CDR3 bases: TGTGCCAGCAGCTTGGAGCGGGAGTACTCCTACAATGAGCAGTTCTTC. This rearrangement joins TRBV5-5 to TRBJ2-1; 8 bases are a match to TRBD2. V shed 0 bases and J 0 bases; nucleotides not matched to a gene: 2. Germline CDR1 SGHKS, CDR2 YYEKEE (reference sequence). CDR3 length equals 16 residues.

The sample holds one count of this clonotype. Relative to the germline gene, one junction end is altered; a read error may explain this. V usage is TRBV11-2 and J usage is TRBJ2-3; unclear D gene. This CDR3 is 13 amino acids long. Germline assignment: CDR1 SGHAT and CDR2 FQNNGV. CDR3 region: CASSRPDPDTQYF. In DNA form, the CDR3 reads TGTGCCAGCAGTCGCCCGGACCCAGATACCCAGTATTTT. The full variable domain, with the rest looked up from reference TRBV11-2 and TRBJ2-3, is EAGVAQSPRYKIIEKRQSVAFWCNPISGHATLYWYQQILGQGPKLLIQFQNNGVVDDSQLPKDRFSAERLKGVDSTLKIQPAKLEDSAVYLCASSRPDPDTQYFGPGTRLTVL.

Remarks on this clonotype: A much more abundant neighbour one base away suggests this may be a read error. The CDR3: CASSSGQGILNTEALF. The DNA of the CDR3 is TGTGCCAGCAGCTCAGGACAGGGTATATTGAACACTGAAGCTTTATTT. The chain is built from TRBV7-9 and TRBJ1-1; 8 bases align to TRBD1. The CDR3 is made up of 16 amino acids. Germline CDR1 and CDR2: SEHNR and FQNEAQ (reference sequence).

Here the CDR3 reads CASSYPRGSEQYF. CDR3 bases: TGTGCCAGCAGTTACCCGAGGGGATCCGAGCAGTACTTC. This rearrangement joins TRBV6-6 to TRBJ2-7; D is perhaps TRBD1 or TRBD2 (5 bases each). V was clipped by 2 bases and J by 6 bases, with 11 bases between them. CDR1 is MNHNY and CDR2 is SVGAGI in the germline V gene (reference sequence). There are 13 residues in the CDR3.

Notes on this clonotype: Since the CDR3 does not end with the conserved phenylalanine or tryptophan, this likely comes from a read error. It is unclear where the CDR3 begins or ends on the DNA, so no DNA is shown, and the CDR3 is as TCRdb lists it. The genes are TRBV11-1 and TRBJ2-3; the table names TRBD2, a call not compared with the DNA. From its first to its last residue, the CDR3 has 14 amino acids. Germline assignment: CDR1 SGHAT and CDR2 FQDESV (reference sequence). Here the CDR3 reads CAGNLRQRAGESHC.

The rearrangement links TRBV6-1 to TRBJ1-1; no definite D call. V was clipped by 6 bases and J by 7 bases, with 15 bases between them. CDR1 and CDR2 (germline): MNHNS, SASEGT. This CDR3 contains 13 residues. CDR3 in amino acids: CASSFAERGEAFF. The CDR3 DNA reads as TGTGCCAGCAGCTTCGCTGAGCGGGGTGAAGCTTTCTTT.

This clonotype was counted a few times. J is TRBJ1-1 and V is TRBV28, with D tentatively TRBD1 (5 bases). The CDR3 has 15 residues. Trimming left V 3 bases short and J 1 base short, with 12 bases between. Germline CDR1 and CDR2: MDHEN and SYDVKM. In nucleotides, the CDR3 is TGTGCCAGCAGTTTTCATTCTAGGGGGAACACTGAAGCTTTCTTT. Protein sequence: CASSFHSRGNTEAFF.

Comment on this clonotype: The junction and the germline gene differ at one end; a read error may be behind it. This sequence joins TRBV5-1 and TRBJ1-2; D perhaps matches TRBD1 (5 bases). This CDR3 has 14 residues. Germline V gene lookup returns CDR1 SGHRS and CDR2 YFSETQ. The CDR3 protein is CASSLVGGNPIYIF. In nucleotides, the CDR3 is TGCGCCAGCAGCTTGGTGGGGGGGAACCCCATCTACATCTTC.

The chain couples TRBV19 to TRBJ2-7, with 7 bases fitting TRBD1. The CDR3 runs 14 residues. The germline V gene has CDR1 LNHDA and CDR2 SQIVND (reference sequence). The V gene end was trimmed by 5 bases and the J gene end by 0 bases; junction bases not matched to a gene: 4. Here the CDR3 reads CASSARDSSYEQYF. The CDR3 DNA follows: TGTGCCAGTAGTGCCCGGGACAGCTCCTACGAGCAGTACTTC.

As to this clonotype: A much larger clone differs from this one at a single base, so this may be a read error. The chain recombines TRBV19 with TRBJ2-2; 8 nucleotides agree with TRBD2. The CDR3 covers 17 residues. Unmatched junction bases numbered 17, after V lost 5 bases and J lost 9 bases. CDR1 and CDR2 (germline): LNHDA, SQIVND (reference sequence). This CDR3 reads CASSPEGTSLRTRELFF. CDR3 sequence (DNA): TGTGCCAGTAGTCCAGAAGGGACTAGTCTTAGGACCAGGGAGCTGTTTTTT. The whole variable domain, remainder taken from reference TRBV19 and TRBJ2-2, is DGGITQSPKYLFRKEGQNVTLSCEQNLNHDAMYWYRQDPGQGLRLIYYSQIVNDFQKGDIAEGYSVSREKKESFPLTVTSAQKNPTAFYLCASSPEGTSLRTRELFFGEGSRLTVL.

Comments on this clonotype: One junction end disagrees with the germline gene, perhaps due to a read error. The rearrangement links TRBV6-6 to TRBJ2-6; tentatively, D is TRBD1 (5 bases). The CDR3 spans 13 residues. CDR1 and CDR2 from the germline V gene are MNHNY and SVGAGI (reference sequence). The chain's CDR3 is CASTPYGANVLIF. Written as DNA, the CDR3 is TGTGCCAGCACTCCCTATGGGGCCAACGTCCTGATTTTC.

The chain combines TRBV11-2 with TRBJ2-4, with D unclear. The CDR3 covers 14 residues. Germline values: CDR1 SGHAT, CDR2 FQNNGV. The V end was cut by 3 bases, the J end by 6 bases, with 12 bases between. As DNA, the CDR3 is TGTGCCAGCAGCTTCCGACCTGGAGTAAACATTCAGTACTTC. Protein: CASSFRPGVNIQYF.

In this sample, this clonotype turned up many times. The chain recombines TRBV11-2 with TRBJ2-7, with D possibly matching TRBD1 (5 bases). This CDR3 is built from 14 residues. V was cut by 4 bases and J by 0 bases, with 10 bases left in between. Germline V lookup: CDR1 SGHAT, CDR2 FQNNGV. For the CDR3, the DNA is TGTGCCAGCAGCTCTAACAGGAACTCCTACGAGCAGTACTTC. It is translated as CASSSNRNSYEQYF.